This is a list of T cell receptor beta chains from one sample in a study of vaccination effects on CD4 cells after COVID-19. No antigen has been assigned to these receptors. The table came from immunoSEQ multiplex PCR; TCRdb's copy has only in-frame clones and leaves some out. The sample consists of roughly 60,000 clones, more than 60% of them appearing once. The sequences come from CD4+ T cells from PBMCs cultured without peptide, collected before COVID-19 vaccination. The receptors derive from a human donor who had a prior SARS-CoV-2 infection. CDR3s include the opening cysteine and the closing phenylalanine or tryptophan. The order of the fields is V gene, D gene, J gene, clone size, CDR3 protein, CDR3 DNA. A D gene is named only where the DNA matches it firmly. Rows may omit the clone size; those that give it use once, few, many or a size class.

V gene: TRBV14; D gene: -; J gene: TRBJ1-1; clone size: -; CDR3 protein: CASSQSRWDEAFF; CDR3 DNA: TGTGCCAGCAGCCAATCGAGGTGGGATGAAGCTTTCTTT
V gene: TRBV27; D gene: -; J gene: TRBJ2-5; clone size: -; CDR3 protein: CASVAGQETQYF; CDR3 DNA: TGTGCCAGCGTTGCGGGGCAAGAGACCCAGTACTTC
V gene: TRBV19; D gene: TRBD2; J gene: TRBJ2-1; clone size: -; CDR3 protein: CATSPSGIYNEQFF; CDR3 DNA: TGTGCCACCTCCCCTAGCGGGATTTACAATGAGCAGTTCTTC
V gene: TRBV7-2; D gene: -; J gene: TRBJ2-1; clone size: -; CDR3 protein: CASSTYVGGYNEQFF; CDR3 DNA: TGTGCCAGCAGCACATACGTGGGGGGCTACAATGAGCAGTTCTTC
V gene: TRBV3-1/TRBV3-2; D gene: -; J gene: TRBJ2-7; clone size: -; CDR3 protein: CASSQGPSSSYEQYF; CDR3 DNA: TGTGCCAGCAGCCAAGGACCTTCAAGCTCCTACGAGCAGTACTTC
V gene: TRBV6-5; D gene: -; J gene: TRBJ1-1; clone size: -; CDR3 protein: CASRQSGDTEAFF; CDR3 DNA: TGTGCCTCCAGACAGTCAGGGGACACTGAAGCTTTCTTT
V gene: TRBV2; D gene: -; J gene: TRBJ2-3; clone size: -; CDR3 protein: CASSATSSTDTQYF; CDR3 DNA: TGTGCCAGCAGCGCGACTTCTAGCACAGATACGCAGTATTTT
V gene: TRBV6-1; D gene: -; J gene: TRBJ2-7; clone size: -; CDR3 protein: CASSEFVGSYEQYF; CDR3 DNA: TGTGCCAGCAGTGAGTTCGTCGGTTCCTACGAGCAGTACTTC
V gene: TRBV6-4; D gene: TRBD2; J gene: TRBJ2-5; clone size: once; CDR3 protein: CASSDPGLPSGPQETQYF; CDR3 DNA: TGTGCCAGCAGTGACCCGGGACTACCTAGCGGGCCACAAGAGACCCAGTACTTC
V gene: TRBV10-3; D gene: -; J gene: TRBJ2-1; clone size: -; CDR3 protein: CAISERRSSYNEQFF; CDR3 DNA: TGTGCCATCAGTGAGAGGCGAAGCTCCTACAATGAGCAGTTCTTC
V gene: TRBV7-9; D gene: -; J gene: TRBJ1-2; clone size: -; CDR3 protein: CASSPNGHLQGYTF; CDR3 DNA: TGTGCCAGCAGCCCGAATGGGCATCTTCAAGGCTACACCTTC
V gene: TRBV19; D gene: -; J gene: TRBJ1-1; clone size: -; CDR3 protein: CASSISGGIQAFF; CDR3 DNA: TGTGCCAGTAGTATTTCTGGGGGAATCCAAGCTTTCTTT
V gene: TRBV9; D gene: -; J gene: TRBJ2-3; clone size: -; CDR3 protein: CASSVELGRGDTQYF; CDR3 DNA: TGTGCCAGCAGCGTAGAATTGGGGCGTGGAGATACGCAGTATTTT
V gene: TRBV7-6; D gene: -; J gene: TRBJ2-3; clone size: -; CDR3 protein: CASSLGSGLSTDTQYF; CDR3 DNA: TGTGCCAGCAGCTTAGGATCAGGACTGAGCACAGATACGCAGTATTTT
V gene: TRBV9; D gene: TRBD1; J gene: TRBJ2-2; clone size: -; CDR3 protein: CASSVDRTGAINTGELFF; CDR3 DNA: TGTGCCAGCAGCGTAGACAGGACAGGGGCGATTAACACCGGGGAGCTGTTTTTT